These 21 T cell receptor beta chains share one sample of origin, sequenced in a study of ipilimumab plus nivolumab after autologous stem cell transplantation. Some clones are missing from TCRdb's copy, which holds only in-frame ones; the method was immunoSEQ multiplex PCR. The top ten clones hold 0.75% to 1% of a sample with about 40,000 clones, about 92% of them seen once. Sequencing was performed on PBMCs, taken in a trial of ipilimumab plus nivolumab as post-transplant consolidation. The source of these receptors is a male donor with multiple myeloma.

The chain employs TRBV6-6 and TRBJ1-1; no definite D call. CDR3 length equals 13 residues. V lost 7 bases and J lost 0, with 9 bases in between. Germline V gives CDR1 MNHNY, CDR2 SVGAGI (reference sequence). The CDR3, as DNA: TGTGCCAGCAAACCGCTGATGAACACTGAAGCTTTCTTT. Amino acid sequence: CASKPLMNTEAFF.

The chain employs TRBV7-2 and TRBJ2-5, with D perhaps TRBD1 or TRBD2 (6 bases each). Deletions cut 0 bases from V and 1 base from J, with 9 bases between. Germline values: CDR1 SGHTA, CDR2 FQGNSA. The CDR3 consists of 15 residues. The CDR3 sequence: CASSLAGGAQETQYF. CDR3 in DNA: TGTGCCAGCAGCTTAGCGGGGGGCGCCCAAGAGACCCAGTACTTC.

The chain employs TRBV30 and TRBJ2-1; the match to TRBD1 covers 10 bases. V was clipped by 2 bases and J by 5 bases; unmatched bases: 6. CDR1 and CDR2 (germline): GTSNPN, SVGIG (reference sequence). This CDR3 spans 15 amino acids. In DNA, the CDR3 is TGTGCCTGGAGTCTGGGACAGGGGCGGAACAATGAGCAGTTCTTC. Translated, it gives CAWSLGQGRNNEQFF. The full variable domain, with the rest looked up from reference TRBV30 and TRBJ2-1, is SQTIHQWPATLVQPVGSPLSLECTVEGTSNPNLYWYRQAAGRGLQLLFYSVGIGQISSEVPQNLSASRPQDRQFILSSKKLLLSDSGFYLCAWSLGQGRNNEQFFGPGTRLTVL.

This chain uses TRBV28 with TRBJ1-5; maybe TRBD1 (5 bases). Germline assignment: CDR1 MDHEN and CDR2 SYDVKM. V shed 5 bases and J shed 3 bases, with 14 bases lying between them. The CDR3 extends over 15 amino acids. The CDR3 protein is CASSPRSGVNQPQHF. CDR3 in DNA: TGTGCCAGCAGTCCCCGGTCGGGGGTCAATCAGCCCCAGCATTTT.

The chain carries TRBV4-3 and TRBJ1-2; tentatively, D is TRBD1 (5 bases). With 4 bases removed from V and 1 base from J, the gap between germline ends came to 13 bases. There are 15 residues in the CDR3. CDR1 and CDR2 from the germline V gene are LGHNA and YSLEER. The CDR3 nucleotides are TGCGCCAGCAGCCGGGACTTCGGGGATAACTATGGCTACACCTTC. Encoded protein: CASSRDFGDNYGYTF.

Here the CDR3 DNA reads TGTGCCAGTGCTAGCGGGGGCGGGAAGGAGCAGTTCTTC. This translates into CASASGGGKEQFF. The chain combines TRBV9 with TRBJ2-1; 10 nucleotides align to TRBD2. The CDR3 runs to 13 residues. Trimming removed 8 bases from V and 10 bases from J; junction bases left unmatched: 9. Germline loops: CDR1 SGDLS, CDR2 YYNGEE. The full variable domain, rest sourced from reference TRBV9 and TRBJ2-1, is DSGVTQTPKHLITATGQRVTLRCSPRSGDLSVYWYQQSLDQGLQFLIQYYNGEERAKGNILERFSAQQFPDLHSELNLSSLELGDSALYFCASASGGGKEQFFGPGTRLTVL.

J is TRBJ1-2 and V is TRBV7-8; 9 bases match TRBD1. V trimming: 5 bases; J trimming: 8 bases; junction bases outside the gene matches: 12. The CDR3 covers 15 residues. Germline-derived CDR1 and CDR2 are SGHVS and FQNEAQ. The CDR3 is CASSLRLTGGIGYTF. CDR3 nucleotide sequence: TGTGCCAGCAGCCTCCGCCTGACAGGGGGTATCGGCTACACCTTC.

The V gene is TRBV19, the J gene TRBJ1-5, with a possible D match to TRBD1 (6 bases). Per germline, CDR1 LNHDA and CDR2 SQIVND (reference sequence). Trimming shortened V by 1 base and J by 7 bases, and 11 bases separated the two germline ends. This CDR3 contains 14 residues. The CDR3 is CASSIGGGGQPQHF. CDR3 bases: TGTGCCAGTAGTATAGGAGGAGGGGGACAGCCCCAGCATTTT.

This sequence joins TRBV6-5 and TRBJ2-7; D might be TRBD1 (6 bases). Trimming removed 6 bases at V and 3 bases at J, with 18 bases between. This CDR3 comprises 15 residues. Per germline, CDR1 MNHEY and CDR2 SVGAGI. The CDR3 DNA follows: TGTGCCAGCAGGCTACAGGGTGGGTCTTACTACGAGCAGTACTTC. Translating it yields CASRLQGGSYYEQYF.

The V gene is TRBV5-4, the J gene TRBJ2-5; 7 bases line up with TRBD1. This CDR3 has 18 amino acids. V trimming: 4 bases; J trimming: 2 bases; junction bases outside the gene matches: 17. The V gene's germline CDR1 is SGHNT and CDR2 YYREEE (reference sequence). CDR3 loop: CASSPGTVPLPPQETQYF. Here the CDR3 DNA reads TGTGCCAGCAGCCCCGGGACAGTTCCCTTGCCTCCACAAGAGACCCAGTACTTC.

The CDR3 coding sequence is TGTGCCACCAGCAGAGTGGGAATCCGGGACACCTACGAGCAGTACTTC. This codes for CATSRVGIRDTYEQYF. The chain has TRBV15 and TRBJ2-7, with a tentative D call TRBD1 (6 bases). This CDR3 comprises 16 residues. The V gene's germline CDR1 is LNHNV and CDR2 YYDKDF (reference sequence). V was trimmed by 1 base and J by 2 bases, leaving 15 bases between them.

This chain connects TRBV29-1 to TRBJ1-5, with TRBD1 matching 8 bases. This CDR3 region has 13 residues. Looked up from germline, CDR1 is SQVTM and CDR2 is ANQGSEA. The V gene end was trimmed by 6 bases and the J gene end by 2 bases; junction bases not matched to a gene: 3. CDR3 region: CSVKTGGNQPQHF. The CDR3 DNA reads TGCAGCGTAAAGACAGGGGGCAATCAGCCCCAGCATTTT.

This rearrangement joins TRBV10-1 to TRBJ2-7; D gene uncertain. Germline lookup yields CDR1 WNHNN and CDR2 SYGVQD (reference sequence). This CDR3 region has 14 residues. V lost 0 bases and J 0 bases, leaving 6 bases between the germline ends. As DNA, the CDR3 is TGCGCCAGCAGTGAGTCGCAGAGCTCCTACGAGCAGTACTTC. This encodes CASSESQSSYEQYF.

The chain joins TRBV30 to TRBJ2-3, with a possible D match to TRBD2 (5 bases). The CDR3 has 18 residues. V was trimmed by 0 bases and J by 1 base, leaving 20 bases between them. CDR1 is GTSNPN, CDR2 SVGIG, per germline (reference sequence). The CDR3 region has the DNA TGTGCCTGGAGTGTACCGGGGTTCGGCCCTTTTCGCACAGATACGCAGTATTTT. Its protein is CAWSVPGFGPFRTDTQYF.

This clone was observed a few times. V gene TRBV7-2 combines with J gene TRBJ1-6, with 7 positions matching TRBD1. Germline V gene data show CDR1 as SGHTA and CDR2 as FQGNSA. Trimming cost V 3 bases and J 12 bases; bases outside gene matches: 2. This CDR3 comprises 12 residues. The CDR3 sequence: CASSFSGGPLHF. The DNA of the CDR3 is TGTGCCAGCAGCTTTTCAGGGGGACCCCTCCACTTT.

V and J are TRBV7-2 and TRBJ2-1; the match to TRBD2 covers 10 bases. V gave up 1 base and J gave up 4 bases; unmatched junction bases: 10. The CDR3 totals 18 residues. Looked up from germline, CDR1 is SGHTA and CDR2 is FQGNSA. As DNA, the CDR3 is TGTGCCAGCAGCTTAGATCTCGCAAGGACTAGCGGATACAATGAGCAGTTCTTC. Residues: CASSLDLARTSGYNEQFF.

This clone has more than one count but fewer than ten. The rearrangement uses TRBV5-1 and TRBJ1-2; D not resolved. From germline, CDR1 is SGHRS and CDR2 YFSETQ. The CDR3 is 13 amino acids. The V end lost 4 bases, the J end lost 2 bases, and 9 bases lay between the germline ends. The CDR3 region is CASSVDNNYGYTF. In DNA, the CDR3 is TGCGCCAGCAGCGTAGACAACAACTATGGCTACACCTTC.

In DNA, the CDR3 is TGTGCCAGCAGTGGACAGGTCCTTGGAGGCTACACCTTC. The encoded protein is CASSGQVLGGYTF. The chain is built from TRBV2 and TRBJ1-2; tentative D call: TRBD1 (6 bases). From germline, CDR1 is SNHLY and CDR2 FYNNEI. This CDR3 has 13 residues. Trimming removed 4 bases from V and 8 bases from J, with 14 bases in between.

V usage is TRBV4-3 and J usage is TRBJ2-3, with TRBD2 identical over 13 bases. CDR1 LGHNA and CDR2 YSLEER come from the germline V gene. The CDR3 totals 17 residues. J lost 3 bases, V lost 3 bases, and 6 bases had no gene match. The CDR3 region is CASSHALTSGGTDTQYF. In nucleotides, the CDR3 is TGCGCCAGCAGCCACGCATTGACTAGCGGGGGGACAGATACGCAGTATTTT.

This sequence joins TRBV27 and TRBJ2-1; 8 nucleotides agree with TRBD2. Per germline, CDR1 MNHEY and CDR2 SMNVEV (reference sequence). The J segment lost 0 bases and the V segment lost 2 bases, leaving 0 bases of the junction unmatched. This CDR3 has 15 residues. The CDR3 sequence is CASSLLAGSYNEQFF. The CDR3 DNA reads as TGTGCCAGCAGTTTACTAGCGGGCTCCTACAATGAGCAGTTCTTC.

The chain combines TRBV5-5 with TRBJ1-2; D is unresolved. Between the trimmed V and J ends, which lost 0 bases and 1 base, there was a span of 7 bases. Germline V gene sequence: CDR1 SGHKS, CDR2 YYEKEE (reference sequence). This CDR3 is built from 14 residues. CDR3 sequence: CASSLAGVNYGYTF. Written as DNA, the CDR3 is TGTGCCAGCAGCTTGGCGGGTGTTAACTATGGCTACACCTTC.